This record covers a single T cell receptor (beta chain). V lost 0 bases and J 2 bases, leaving 5 bases between the germline ends. Germline loops: CDR1 LGHNA, CDR2 YNFKEQ. The CDR3 sequence is 13 residues long. The data are from a study of blood T cell repertoires in COVID-19. Data came from immunoSEQ multiplex PCR; TCRdb stores just in-frame clones and leaves some out. The data hold roughly 400,000 clones, with 88% observed a single time. The chain has TRBV4-2 and TRBJ2-7; no definite D call. The specimen sequenced was PBMCs or T cells enriched from blood (not recorded which). This clonotype was sampled from a woman in her thirties or forties with acute COVID-19. The CDR3 spells CASSQDRPYEQYF. Here the CDR3 DNA reads TGTGCCAGCAGCCAAGACAGGCCCTACGAGCAGTACTTC.